The TCR beta chain described here comes from a study of monozygotic twins with inflammatory bowel disease. A word on this clonotype: Antigen: not known.

Study results and limitations: There was no way to distinguish the different T cell subtypes.

Per donor, under 3 ml of blood was collected and frozen. Amplification of TCRalpha and TCRbeta cDNA involved two nested PCRs that ran for about 16 and 10 cycles. TCRdb re-called the 5' RACE reads; every CDR3 protein appears as one record, without DNA. The sample totals approximately 400,000 distinct CDR3 sequences. The CDR3 runs to 13 residues. Germline assignment: CDR1 MNHEY and CDR2 SVGAGI. The chain recombines TRBV6-5 with TRBJ1-5; with no DNA, the TCRdb D assignment of TRBD1 cannot be verified. This TCR was sampled from a human donor with ulcerative colitis or Crohn's disease, or a healthy co-twin of an affected twin (not recorded which). Source material: blood. The CDR3 sequence: CASRQGRNQPQHF.